The 24 T cell receptor beta chains in this list originate from one sample, sequenced in a study of T cell changes during pregnancy in multiple sclerosis (dated by TCRdb to the late 2010s). Library preparation employed the immunoSEQ multiplex PCR assay. TCRdb stores this immuneACCESS table with in-frame sequences only. Part of the clones is absent; in the studies checked, under half of the shortfall reflects unresolved V genes, and no reason is known for the rest. The sample data list approximately 52,000 clones, and 80% to 90% of these were observed just once. Of the sample, 0.95% to 1.5% is held by the ten largest clones. The material was CD4+ T cells from peripheral blood mononuclear cells, obtained in the second trimester of pregnancy. Every receptor here comes from a female donor with multiple sclerosis, enrolled in a pregnancy study.

The chain couples TRBV19 to TRBJ2-3; tentatively, D is TRBD1 (5 bases). This CDR3 is 13 amino acids long. V was pared by 6 bases and J by 2 bases, with 9 bases between. The germline V gene encodes CDR1 LNHDA and CDR2 SQIVND (reference sequence). CDR3 sequence reads: CASRAGNTDTQYF. The CDR3 coding sequence is TGTGCCAGTAGGGCAGGGAACACAGATACGCAGTATTTT.

This sequence joins TRBV6-1 and TRBJ1-1, with TRBD1 matching over 12 bases. The germline V gene has CDR1 MNHNS and CDR2 SASEGT. This CDR3 is 16 amino acids long. The V segment lost 0 bases and the J segment 2 bases; nucleotides outside the gene matches: 1. The CDR3 loop reads CASSEAGTGGNTEAFF. CDR3 DNA: TGTGCCAGCAGTGAAGCTGGGACAGGGGGCAACACTGAAGCTTTCTTT.

This clone was picked up a small number of times. The chain carries TRBV5-4 and TRBJ2-1; the D is unclear. CDR3 length equals 11 residues. V was pared by 2 bases and J by 5 bases, with 2 bases between. CDR1 is SGHNT, CDR2 YYREEE, per germline (reference sequence). The CDR3 reads CASSFNNEQFF. The CDR3 coding sequence is TGTGCCAGCAGCTTCAACAATGAGCAGTTCTTC. The full variable domain, in which reference TRBV5-4 and TRBJ2-1 provide the parts outside the CDR3, is ETGVTQSPTHLIKTRGQQVTLRCSSQSGHNTVSWYQQALGQGPQFIFQYYREEENGRGNFPPRFSGLQFPNYSSELNVNALELDDSALYLCASSFNNEQFFGPGTRLTVL.

The J gene is TRBJ2-1, the V gene TRBV5-6; tentative D call: TRBD1 (6 bases). V was clipped by 5 bases and J by 5 bases, with 11 bases between them. The CDR3 runs 13 residues. The germline V gene has CDR1 SGHDT and CDR2 YYEEEE. The DNA for the CDR3 is TGTGCCAGCAGTTTTGGGACAAACAATGAGCAGTTCTTC. Its translation: CASSFGTNNEQFF.

V gene TRBV28 combines with J gene TRBJ1-4; unclear D gene. This CDR3 is 15 amino acids long. Germline loops: CDR1 MDHEN, CDR2 SYDVKM. V gave up 8 bases and J gave up 7 bases, with 20 bases separating them. The CDR3 DNA reads as TGTGCCAGCCGACCCCGACGGGGTAATGTTGAAAAACTGTTTTTT. This translates into CASRPRRGNVEKLFF.

The genes are TRBV11-2 and TRBJ2-3; 7 bases agree with TRBD1. Germline-derived CDR1 and CDR2 are SGHAT and FQNNGV. CDR3 length: 15 amino acids. V lost 5 bases to trimming and J lost 0 bases; unmatched junction nucleotides: 5. CDR3 nucleotides: TGTGCCAGCAGCCTGGGACAGAGAAGCACAGATACGCAGTATTTT. Protein sequence: CASSLGQRSTDTQYF. The variable domain in full, completed from reference TRBV11-2 and TRBJ2-3, reads EAGVAQSPRYKIIEKRQSVAFWCNPISGHATLYWYQQILGQGPKLLIQFQNNGVVDDSQLPKDRFSAERLKGVDSTLKIQPAKLEDSAVYLCASSLGQRSTDTQYFGPGTRLTVL.

This clone was detected only a few times. One end of the junction is discordant with germline, which a read error may explain. The chain combines TRBV6-5 with TRBJ2-5; possible D gene TRBD2, 7 bases. Germline CDR1 and CDR2: MNHEY and SVGAGI. The CDR3 has 12 residues. The CDR3 is CASSSQGGVMDF. The CDR3 DNA reads as TGTGCCAGCAGTTCACAGGGAGGGGTAATGGACTTC.

The genes are TRBV29-1 and TRBJ2-7; 8 nucleotides line up with TRBD1. The V gene end was trimmed by 5 bases and the J gene end by 9 bases; junction bases not matched to a gene: 12. The CDR3 runs 13 residues. Germline assignment: CDR1 SQVTM and CDR2 ANQGSEA. The CDR3 loop is CSVQVDREVPQYF. The CDR3 DNA is TGCAGCGTTCAGGTGGACAGGGAAGTTCCGCAGTACTTC.

V gene TRBV7-9 combines with J gene TRBJ1-5; tentative D call: TRBD1 (6 bases). Trimming removed 1 base at V and 4 bases at J, with 14 bases between. The length of the CDR3 is 16 residues. Germline V gene lookup returns CDR1 SEHNR and CDR2 FQNEAQ (reference sequence). CDR3 nucleotides: TGTGCCAGCAGCTTAGTCTCCGGGACATATAATCAGCCCCAGCATTTT. Residues: CASSLVSGTYNQPQHF.

This clone showed up just once. The V and J genes are TRBV18 and TRBJ1-5; no clear D gene. V was trimmed by 2 bases and J by 3 bases, leaving 17 bases between them. CDR1 is KGHSH, CDR2 LQKENI, per germline. The CDR3 contains 17 residues. CDR3 DNA: TGTGCCAGCTCACCATTCGGAGGGTTAGGGTCCAATCAGCCCCAGCATTTT. Translated, it gives CASSPFGGLGSNQPQHF. The full variable domain, in which reference TRBV18 and TRBJ1-5 provide the parts outside the CDR3, is NAGVMQNPRHLVRRRGQEARLRCSPMKGHSHVYWYRQLPEEGLKFMVYLQKENIIDESGMPKERFSAEFPKEGPSILRIQQVVRGDSAAYFCASSPFGGLGSNQPQHFGDGTRLSIL.

The chain recombines TRBV10-3 with TRBJ1-1; D gene uncertain. V lost 2 bases to trimming and J lost 11 bases, with 9 bases between them. Germline CDR1 and CDR2: ENHRY and SYGVKD. The CDR3 length is 11 residues. CDR3 sequence (DNA): TGTGCCATCAGTGAGGAGGGTTTGGCTTTCTTT. This gives the protein CAISEEGLAFF.

This clone came up a few times. Mismatch with germline at one junction end may stem from a read error. The gene calls are TRBV28 and TRBJ1-4; unclear D gene. Germline CDR1 is MDHEN and CDR2 is SYDVKM. CDR3 length: 12 residues. CDR3 region: CASTISNEKLFF. The CDR3 DNA is TGTGCCAGCACCATATCCAATGAGAAACTGTTTTTT.

This chain joins TRBV28 and TRBJ1-1; D not resolved. There are 14 residues in the CDR3. Germline lookup yields CDR1 MDHEN and CDR2 SYDVKM. V was cut by 6 bases and J by 1 base, with 12 bases left in between. The CDR3 region is CASRPDPGNTEAFF. The CDR3 bases are TGTGCCAGCAGACCCGACCCAGGGAACACTGAAGCTTTCTTT.

Only one count was recorded for this clone. The J gene is TRBJ2-5, the V gene TRBV29-1; possibly TRBD1 for D (6 bases). Trimming pared 4 bases from V and 1 base from J, leaving 7 bases between. The germline V gene encodes CDR1 SQVTM and CDR2 ANQGSEA. The CDR3 covers 12 residues. The CDR3 DNA reads as TGCAGCGTTGGGACAGCCCAAGAGACCCAGTACTTC. Its protein product is CSVGTAQETQYF.

The CDR3 coding sequence is TGTGCCAGCAGCCCCGGCCGGGACCAAGAGACCCAGTACTTC. It translates to CASSPGRDQETQYF. The chain combines TRBV7-9 with TRBJ2-5, with D unresolved. Germline CDR1 SEHNR, CDR2 FQNEAQ (reference sequence). The length of the CDR3 is 14 residues. The V end was cut by 5 bases, the J end by 0 bases, with 10 bases between.

The chain employs TRBV5-6 and TRBJ1-2, with a possible D match to TRBD1 (6 bases). The CDR3 length is 15 residues. V lost 4 bases and J lost 1, with 14 bases in between. From germline, CDR1 is SGHDT and CDR2 YYEEEE. In DNA form, the CDR3 reads TGTGCCAGCAGCCCGGACAGCGGTTTTAACTATGGCTACACCTTC. It codes for CASSPDSGFNYGYTF.

This rearrangement joins TRBV5-1 to TRBJ1-2; perhaps TRBD1 as D (6 bases). CDR3 size: 14 residues. CDR1 is SGHRS and CDR2 is YFSETQ in the germline V gene. Trimming took off 0 bases at V and 3 bases at J, with 9 bases between the two ends. The CDR3 coding sequence is TGCGCCAGCAGCTTGGTAGGGGGTGACTATGGCTACACCTTC. It encodes CASSLVGGDYGYTF.

The rearrangement uses TRBV15 and TRBJ2-7; tentatively, D is TRBD2 (5 bases). The CDR3 is 17 residues long. CDR1 is LNHNV, CDR2 YYDKDF, per germline (reference sequence). V lost 0 bases and J 7 bases, leaving 22 bases between the germline ends. The CDR3: CATSRDYPSTGREEQYF. The CDR3 DNA sequence: TGTGCCACCAGCAGAGATTATCCTAGCACCGGACGGGAAGAGCAGTACTTC.

The V call is TRBV11-2, the J call TRBJ1-2; D gene unclear. V was shortened by 3 bases and J by 3 bases, with 14 bases between the two germline ends. Germline V gene data show CDR1 as SGHAT and CDR2 as FQNNGV. This CDR3 is 15 amino acids long. The CDR3 sequence is CASSLAQNPYYGYTF. CDR3 bases: TGTGCCAGCAGCTTGGCCCAAAATCCTTACTATGGCTACACCTTC.

Only one count was recorded for this clone. This chain joins TRBV6-5 and TRBJ1-1; 8 bases fit TRBD1. This CDR3 contains 14 residues. With 4 bases clipped from V and 1 base from J, the junction kept 2 bases outside the gene matches. The germline CDR1 and CDR2 sequences are MNHEY and SVGAGI. The CDR3 loop is CASSSQGANTEAFF. Written as DNA, the CDR3 is TGTGCCAGCAGTTCTCAGGGGGCGAACACTGAAGCTTTCTTT.

The chain combines TRBV28 with TRBJ2-2; D perhaps matches TRBD1 (5 bases). The CDR3 is made up of 13 amino acids. CDR1 is MDHEN, CDR2 SYDVKM, per germline. Trimming removed 8 bases at V and 1 base at J, with 8 bases between. This CDR3 reads CASGQGNTGELFF. The DNA of the CDR3 is TGTGCCAGCGGGCAGGGGAACACCGGGGAGCTGTTTTTT.

This clone was seen just once. This chain connects TRBV4-3 to TRBJ1-4; 7 bases are shared with TRBD1. J was trimmed by 5 bases and V by 3 bases; bases with no gene match: 6. Germline V gene sequence: CDR1 LGHNA, CDR2 YSLEER. This CDR3 contains 15 residues. CDR3 amino acids: CASSHTGTVNEKLFF. The CDR3 DNA reads TGCGCCAGCAGCCATACCGGGACAGTCAATGAAAAACTGTTTTTT.

The V and J genes are TRBV18 and TRBJ2-7; 8 nucleotides agree with TRBD2. CDR1 is KGHSH and CDR2 is LQKENI in the germline V gene. This CDR3 region has 15 residues. Trimming at V came to 2 bases and at J to 2 bases, leaving 5 bases not matched to a gene. The chain's CDR3 is CASSPSLSGTYEQYF. In nucleotides, the CDR3 is TGTGCCAGCTCACCATCCCTTAGCGGGACCTACGAGCAGTACTTC.

This rearrangement joins TRBV19 to TRBJ2-1; TRBD1 matches at 10 bases. J gave up 9 bases and V 4 bases, and 6 bases lay outside the gene matches. Germline CDR1 is LNHDA and CDR2 is SQIVND (reference sequence). This CDR3 spans 14 amino acids. The CDR3 sequence: CASSKGQGIGEQFF. DNA of the CDR3: TGTGCCAGTAGTAAGGGACAGGGGATCGGTGAGCAGTTCTTC. The variable domain in full, completed from reference TRBV19 and TRBJ2-1, reads DGGITQSPKYLFRKEGQNVTLSCEQNLNHDAMYWYRQDPGQGLRLIYYSQIVNDFQKGDIAEGYSVSREKKESFPLTVTSAQKNPTAFYLCASSKGQGIGEQFFGPGTRLTVL.